This TCR beta chain comes out of a study of T cell repertoires in cytomegalovirus infection. Study-wide context: Indications of both CMV infection and matching HLA type were provided by public TCR beta signatures. Overall study results and limits: Dominating the ex vivo response were TCR beta clonotypes that were CMV-specific and HLA-C-restricted.

TCRdb redid the calling of the reads with MiXCR, one entry per CDR3 protein. The table records 700,000 to 900,000 distinct CDR3 sequences, 29% of them present only once. This clonotype was detected only a few times. No antigen is known for it. The sequence came from a human donor in good health (CMV status not recorded). Some clones in this sample may be carry-over from other donors' samples. Here the sequenced sample was cultured CD8+ T cells from PBMCs, taken from culture after CMV antigen stimulation.

The CDR3 loop is CASSLDRGQSANTGELFF. The DNA of the CDR3 is TGTGCCAGCAGTTTAGATCGCGGACAGAGTGCGAACACCGGGGAGCTGTTTTTT. The chain joins TRBV12-3 or TRBV12-4 to TRBJ2-2; D perhaps matches TRBD1 (6 bases). V lost 1 base and J 0 bases, leaving 15 bases between the germline ends. This CDR3 is 18 amino acids long.